This T cell receptor beta chain stems from a study of T cell responses to AZD1222 COVID-19 vaccine. Study-wide results and limits: Sampled repertoires all dated from after the peak T cell response. Spike-specific TCR breadth and depth were elevated following two AZD1222 doses.

Comment on this clone: Its specificity is unknown.

Repertoires were generated with immunoSEQ multiplex PCR, while TCRdb's copy carries only in-frame clones and drops some. This repertoire shows fewer than 200,000 clones, 75% to 90% found once; its top ten account for 4.3%. The CDR3 length is 15 residues. Per germline, CDR1 LNHDA and CDR2 SQIVND (reference sequence). V dropped 3 bases and J dropped 5 bases, with 15 bases sitting between them. The clonotype was recovered from an adult who received the MenACWY meningococcal vaccine as a control. The J gene is TRBJ2-3, the V gene TRBV19; D perhaps matches TRBD2 (5 bases). The sequencing here drew on peripheral blood, taken 28 days after the second dose of the MenACWY control vaccine. CDR3 DNA sequence: TGTGCCAGTAGTATCTTGAGGAGCGAGGGAGATACGCAGTATTTT. Protein: CASSILRSEGDTQYF. Complete variable domain (other parts from reference TRBV19 and TRBJ2-3): DGGITQSPKYLFRKEGQNVTLSCEQNLNHDAMYWYRQDPGQGLRLIYYSQIVNDFQKGDIAEGYSVSREKKESFPLTVTSAQKNPTAFYLCASSILRSEGDTQYFGPGTRLTVL.